A selection of T cell receptor beta chains follows, all from one sample in a study of regulatory T cells in long-lasting Graves disease. MiXCR, applied by TCRdb to the multiplex PCR reads, yields one record per CDR3 protein. The sample includes hundreds of thousands of distinct CDR3 sequences, about a fifth of them seen just once. This sample comprised peripheral blood mononuclear cells (PBMCs), obtained when the disease was refractory, from a patient treated with antithyroid drugs. The origin of the receptors is a female donor with Graves disease. Both conserved end residues are part of each CDR3. Fields, in order: D gene, V gene, clone size, J gene, CDR3 protein, CDR3 DNA. The D gene is left open where the match is weak. Only some rows state a clone size, as once, few, many or a class for expanded clones.

d_call: TRBD1
v_call: TRBV5-1
clone_size: many
j_call: TRBJ1-1
cdr3_aa: CASSLGQGITEAFF
cdr3_nt: TGCGCCAGCAGCCTGGGACAGGGGATCACTGAAGCTTTCTTT

d_call: -
v_call: TRBV30
clone_size: few
j_call: TRBJ2-7
cdr3_aa: CAWSPRGGFGFEQYF
cdr3_nt: TGTGCCTGGAGTCCCCGGGGAGGATTCGGGTTCGAGCAGTACTTC

d_call: TRBD1
v_call: TRBV11-2
clone_size: many
j_call: TRBJ1-2
cdr3_aa: CAIGDRGYGYTF
cdr3_nt: TGTGCCATAGGAGACAGGGGATATGGCTACACCTTC

d_call: TRBD1
v_call: TRBV28
clone_size: many
j_call: TRBJ2-7
cdr3_aa: CASSPDRGLIYEQYF
cdr3_nt: TGTGCCAGCAGCCCAGACAGGGGGCTTATCTACGAGCAGTACTTC

d_call: -
v_call: TRBV19
clone_size: few
j_call: TRBJ2-2
cdr3_aa: CASSIIGRSTGELFF
cdr3_nt: TGTGCCAGTAGTATTATCGGGAGATCAACCGGGGAGCTGTTTTTT

d_call: -
v_call: TRBV14
clone_size: -
j_call: TRBJ2-7
cdr3_aa: CASSQGTGLHEQYF
cdr3_nt: TGTGCCAGCAGCCAAGGAACGGGACTCCACGAGCAGTACTTC

d_call: TRBD1
v_call: TRBV29-1
clone_size: few
j_call: TRBJ2-6
cdr3_aa: CSVANRGPGANVLTF
cdr3_nt: TGCAGCGTTGCAAACAGGGGGCCCGGGGCCAACGTCCTGACTTTC

d_call: -
v_call: TRBV7-9
clone_size: many
j_call: TRBJ2-7
cdr3_aa: CASSLFLALDEQYF
cdr3_nt: TGTGCCAGCAGCTTATTTCTAGCACTCGACGAGCAGTACTTC

d_call: -
v_call: TRBV11-2
clone_size: many
j_call: TRBJ2-7
cdr3_aa: CASSLERGSYEQYF
cdr3_nt: TGTGCCAGCAGCTTAGAGAGGGGGTCCTACGAGCAGTACTTC

d_call: -
v_call: TRBV16
clone_size: many
j_call: TRBJ1-5
cdr3_aa: CASSQWPNQPQHF
cdr3_nt: TGTGCCAGCAGCCAATGGCCTAATCAGCCCCAGCATTTT

d_call: TRBD1
v_call: TRBV19
clone_size: many
j_call: TRBJ1-5
cdr3_aa: CASTQPGQGGGQPQHF
cdr3_nt: TGTGCCAGTACTCAACCGGGACAGGGTGGAGGGCAGCCCCAGCATTTT

d_call: TRBD1
v_call: TRBV7-9
clone_size: many
j_call: TRBJ1-5
cdr3_aa: CASSDRDRGPNQPQHF
cdr3_nt: TGTGCCAGCAGCGATCGGGACAGGGGGCCCAATCAGCCCCAGCATTTT

d_call: TRBD2
v_call: TRBV11-2
clone_size: many
j_call: TRBJ2-7
cdr3_aa: CASSLNGIAGEYEQYF
cdr3_nt: TGTGCCAGCAGCCTCAACGGAATAGCGGGAGAGTACGAGCAGTACTTC

d_call: -
v_call: TRBV28
clone_size: few
j_call: TRBJ2-2
cdr3_aa: CASRDLYTGELFF
cdr3_nt: TGTGCCAGCCGGGACTTATACACCGGGGAGCTGTTTTTT

d_call: -
v_call: TRBV5-1
clone_size: many
j_call: TRBJ1-1
cdr3_aa: CASSGRAKPGDTEAFF
cdr3_nt: TGCGCCAGCAGCGGACGGGCCAAACCGGGGGACACTGAAGCTTTCTTT

d_call: -
v_call: TRBV9
clone_size: few
j_call: TRBJ1-1
cdr3_aa: CASSVGPGRTTEAFF
cdr3_nt: TGTGCCAGCAGCGTAGGTCCAGGGCGGACCACTGAAGCTTTCTTT

d_call: -
v_call: TRBV10-3
clone_size: -
j_call: TRBJ1-1
cdr3_aa: CAISESWGAMNTEAFF
cdr3_nt: TGTGCCATCAGTGAGTCCTGGGGCGCCATGAACACTGAAGCTTTCTTT

d_call: -
v_call: TRBV6-1
clone_size: many
j_call: TRBJ1-1
cdr3_aa: CASTSRVGNTEAFF
cdr3_nt: TGTGCCAGCACCAGTAGGGTCGGGAACACTGAAGCTTTCTTT

d_call: -
v_call: TRBV6-1
clone_size: many
j_call: TRBJ2-7
cdr3_aa: CASSTKSKAPYEQYF
cdr3_nt: TGTGCCAGCAGTACAAAGTCTAAAGCCCCCTACGAGCAGTACTTC

d_call: -
v_call: TRBV12-3/TRBV12-4
clone_size: many
j_call: TRBJ1-5
cdr3_aa: CASQRDVSNQPQHF
cdr3_nt: TGTGCCAGCCAAAGGGACGTTAGCAATCAGCCCCAGCATTTT

d_call: TRBD2
v_call: TRBV7-9
clone_size: few
j_call: TRBJ2-7
cdr3_aa: CASSWEGYEQYF
cdr3_nt: TGTGCCAGCAGCTGGGAGGGCTACGAGCAGTACTTC

d_call: -
v_call: TRBV28
clone_size: -
j_call: TRBJ1-1
cdr3_aa: CASSLEEWEAFF
cdr3_nt: TGTGCCAGCAGTCTCGAGGAATGGGAAGCTTTCTTT

d_call: TRBD2
v_call: TRBV28
clone_size: -
j_call: TRBJ2-2
cdr3_aa: CASSFRRGTSGRAQRAGELFF
cdr3_nt: TGTGCCAGCAGTTTTCGTCGCGGGACTAGCGGGAGGGCCCAACGAGCCGGGGAGCTGTTTTTT

d_call: -
v_call: TRBV28
clone_size: many
j_call: TRBJ1-5
cdr3_aa: CASSSNGPNQPQHF
cdr3_nt: TGTGCCAGCAGCTCAAATGGACCCAATCAGCCCCAGCATTTT

d_call: TRBD2
v_call: TRBV3-1
clone_size: -
j_call: TRBJ2-5
cdr3_aa: CASNQVGTSGFGTQYF
cdr3_nt: TGTGCCAGCAACCAAGTTGGGACTAGTGGGTTTGGGACCCAGTACTTC

d_call: -
v_call: TRBV10-3
clone_size: -
j_call: TRBJ2-1
cdr3_aa: CAISGTGNEQFF
cdr3_nt: TGTGCCATCAGTGGCACAGGGAATGAGCAGTTCTTC

d_call: -
v_call: TRBV7-2
clone_size: -
j_call: TRBJ1-5
cdr3_aa: CASSYSTVRPQHF
cdr3_nt: TGTGCCAGCAGCTATTCAACAGTACGGCCCCAGCATTTT

d_call: TRBD1
v_call: TRBV28
clone_size: many
j_call: TRBJ1-2
cdr3_aa: CASSTPETGVNGYTF
cdr3_nt: TGTGCCAGCAGCACTCCCGAGACAGGGGTCAATGGCTACACCTTC

d_call: -
v_call: TRBV19
clone_size: few
j_call: TRBJ2-5
cdr3_aa: CASSMGTFGGVQETQYF
cdr3_nt: TGTGCCAGTAGTATGGGGACATTCGGGGGCGTGCAAGAGACCCAGTACTTC

d_call: TRBD1
v_call: TRBV29-1
clone_size: many
j_call: TRBJ1-1
cdr3_aa: CSGVLKQGSTEAFF
cdr3_nt: TGCAGCGGGGTCCTCAAACAGGGGTCCACTGAAGCTTTCTTT

d_call: TRBD1
v_call: TRBV6-1
clone_size: -
j_call: TRBJ1-4
cdr3_aa: CASSPTGGEEKLFF
cdr3_nt: TGTGCCAGCAGCCCGACAGGGGGCGAGGAAAAACTGTTTTTT

d_call: -
v_call: TRBV11-2
clone_size: few
j_call: TRBJ2-7
cdr3_aa: CASSAQVSYEQYF
cdr3_nt: TGTGCCAGCAGCGCTCAGGTCTCCTACGAGCAGTACTTC

d_call: TRBD2
v_call: TRBV6-9
clone_size: -
j_call: TRBJ2-5
cdr3_aa: CASSYTGRETQYF
cdr3_nt: TGTGCCAGCAGTTATACCGGGAGGGAGACCCAGTACTTC

d_call: -
v_call: TRBV28
clone_size: many
j_call: TRBJ2-5
cdr3_aa: CASSPTGEGETQYF
cdr3_nt: TGTGCCAGCAGTCCTACAGGGGAGGGAGAGACCCAGTACTTC

d_call: TRBD1
v_call: TRBV5-1
clone_size: few
j_call: TRBJ1-5
cdr3_aa: CASSPTLRGQTSNQPQHF
cdr3_nt: TGCGCCAGCAGCCCTACTTTGCGGGGACAGACGAGCAATCAGCCCCAGCATTTT

d_call: -
v_call: TRBV28
clone_size: many
j_call: TRBJ1-4
cdr3_aa: CASSLLARRDHEKLFF
cdr3_nt: TGTGCCAGCAGTTTATTGGCTAGAAGGGACCATGAAAAACTGTTTTTT

d_call: -
v_call: TRBV12-3/TRBV12-4
clone_size: many
j_call: TRBJ2-7
cdr3_aa: CASSFSRQGLYEQYF
cdr3_nt: TGTGCCAGCAGTTTCAGTAGGCAGGGACTTTACGAGCAGTACTTC

d_call: TRBD2
v_call: TRBV20-1
clone_size: -
j_call: TRBJ2-2
cdr3_aa: CSARGLAGGLANTGELFF
cdr3_nt: TGCAGTGCTAGAGGTCTAGCGGGAGGGCTTGCAAACACCGGGGAGCTGTTTTTT

d_call: -
v_call: TRBV4-1
clone_size: -
j_call: TRBJ1-4
cdr3_aa: CASSLEAVNEKLFF
cdr3_nt: TGCGCCAGCAGCCTCGAGGCGGTGAATGAAAAACTGTTTTTT

d_call: TRBD2
v_call: TRBV29-1
clone_size: many
j_call: TRBJ2-5
cdr3_aa: CSVETGGPETQYF
cdr3_nt: TGCAGCGTTGAAACGGGAGGGCCAGAGACCCAGTACTTC

d_call: -
v_call: TRBV7-2
clone_size: -
j_call: TRBJ1-5
cdr3_aa: CASSPQGFGAPQHF
cdr3_nt: TGTGCCAGCAGCCCCCAGGGATTTGGGGCTCCCCAGCATTTT

d_call: -
v_call: TRBV3-1
clone_size: few
j_call: TRBJ1-2
cdr3_aa: CASSQGWPNYGYTF
cdr3_nt: TGTGCCAGCAGCCAAGGGTGGCCTAACTATGGCTACACCTTC

d_call: -
v_call: TRBV30
clone_size: many
j_call: TRBJ1-1
cdr3_aa: CASTTVGTEAFF
cdr3_nt: TGTGCCTCTACGACGGTGGGTACTGAAGCTTTCTTT

d_call: TRBD2
v_call: TRBV9
clone_size: -
j_call: TRBJ2-4
cdr3_aa: CASSVSAGVGNIQYF
cdr3_nt: TGTGCCAGCAGCGTTTCTGCGGGAGTAGGGAACATTCAGTACTTC

d_call: -
v_call: TRBV7-9
clone_size: many
j_call: TRBJ2-2
cdr3_aa: CASSLGGQNTGELFF
cdr3_nt: TGTGCCAGCAGCTTGGGGGGACAGAACACCGGGGAGCTGTTTTTT

d_call: -
v_call: TRBV29-1
clone_size: many
j_call: TRBJ1-2
cdr3_aa: CSGDRTGLRYYGYTF
cdr3_nt: TGCAGCGGCGACCGAACAGGGCTTCGTTACTATGGCTACACCTTC

d_call: -
v_call: TRBV18
clone_size: many
j_call: TRBJ2-5
cdr3_aa: CASSTGRSRGETQYF
cdr3_nt: TGTGCCAGCTCAACGGGACGTTCCAGAGGGGAGACCCAGTACTTC

d_call: -
v_call: TRBV10-3
clone_size: few
j_call: TRBJ1-3
cdr3_aa: CAIRPGSGNTIYF
cdr3_nt: TGTGCCATCCGGCCGGGCTCTGGAAACACCATATATTTT

d_call: -
v_call: TRBV7-9
clone_size: many
j_call: TRBJ2-5
cdr3_aa: CASSLVGGSRETQYF
cdr3_nt: TGTGCCAGCAGCTTAGTCGGCGGCTCCAGGGAGACCCAGTACTTC

d_call: TRBD1
v_call: TRBV7-9
clone_size: many
j_call: TRBJ1-3
cdr3_aa: CASSSRTGVGNTIYF
cdr3_nt: TGTGCCAGCAGCTCCCGGACAGGGGTTGGAAACACCATATATTTT

d_call: TRBD1
v_call: TRBV19
clone_size: -
j_call: TRBJ1-1
cdr3_aa: CASKPRGQLNTEAFF
cdr3_nt: TGTGCCAGTAAACCAAGGGGACAGTTGAACACTGAAGCTTTCTTT

d_call: -
v_call: TRBV29-1
clone_size: -
j_call: TRBJ2-5
cdr3_aa: CSVDWQETQYF
cdr3_nt: TGCAGCGTTGACTGGCAAGAGACCCAGTACTTC

d_call: -
v_call: TRBV24-1
clone_size: -
j_call: TRBJ2-5
cdr3_aa: CATSDSTGNQETQYF
cdr3_nt: TGTGCCACCAGTGATTCTACAGGGAACCAAGAGACCCAGTACTTC

d_call: -
v_call: TRBV12-3/TRBV12-4
clone_size: -
j_call: TRBJ1-2
cdr3_aa: CASARGIGYTF
cdr3_nt: TGTGCCAGCGCGAGGGGGATTGGCTACACCTTC

d_call: -
v_call: TRBV7-9
clone_size: few
j_call: TRBJ2-5
cdr3_aa: CATARGVETQYF
cdr3_nt: TGTGCTACAGCAAGGGGTGTCGAGACCCAGTACTTC